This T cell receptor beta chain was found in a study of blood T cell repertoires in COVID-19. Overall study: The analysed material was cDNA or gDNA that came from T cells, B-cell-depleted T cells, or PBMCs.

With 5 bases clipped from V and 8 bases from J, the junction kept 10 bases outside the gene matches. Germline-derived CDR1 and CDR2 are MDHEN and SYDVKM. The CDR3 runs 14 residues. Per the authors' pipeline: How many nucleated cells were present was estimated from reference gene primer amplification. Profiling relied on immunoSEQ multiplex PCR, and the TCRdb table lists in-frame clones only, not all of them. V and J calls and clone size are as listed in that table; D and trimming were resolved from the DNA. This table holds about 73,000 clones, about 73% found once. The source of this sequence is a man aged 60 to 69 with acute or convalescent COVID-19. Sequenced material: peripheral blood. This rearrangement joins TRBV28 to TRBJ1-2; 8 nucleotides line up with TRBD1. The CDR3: CASSPTTGEEGYTF. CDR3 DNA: TGTGCCAGCAGTCCAACGACAGGGGAGGAAGGCTACACCTTC.